The source of this T cell receptor (beta chain) is a study of blood T cell repertoires in COVID-19. Study as a whole: The cDNA or gDNA used as material had been derived from T cells, B-cell-depleted T cells, or PBMCs.

This CDR3 has 15 amino acids. In germline, CDR1 is SGHTA, CDR2 FQGNSA. The V end was cut by 5 bases, the J end by 11 bases, with 21 bases between. Generated by immunoSEQ multiplex PCR, the TCRdb table keeps only in-frame clones and is missing some. The repertoire holds about 310,000 clones, with roughly 89% as singletons. The age range of participants was about 18 to 90 years, with residence in under 25 US areas. The chain joins TRBV7-2 to TRBJ2-2; D possibly corresponds to TRBD1 (7 bases). The receptor comes from a woman in her twenties or thirties who had recovered from COVID-19. The specimen sequenced was PBMCs or T cells enriched from blood (not recorded which). The CDR3 is CASSPGQVGGHELFF. CDR3 coding DNA: TGTGCCAGCAGCCCAGGACAGGTTGGGGGGCACGAGCTGTTTTTT.